These 18 T cell receptor beta chains came from one sample sequenced in a study of blood T cell repertoires in COVID-19. The table came from immunoSEQ multiplex PCR; TCRdb's copy has only in-frame clones and leaves some out. The sample has fewer than 300,000 clones, 81% seen once; the top ten hold 2.5% to 3%. Sequencing was performed on peripheral blood. These receptors were taken from a woman aged 60-70 years with active or convalescent COVID-19.

The CDR3 bases are TGTGCCAGCAGCGTAGATCCTATGAGCTCCTACAATGAGCAGTTCTTC. This gives the protein CASSVDPMSSYNEQFF. This chain joins TRBV9 and TRBJ2-1; D is unclear. The CDR3 is made up of 16 amino acids. Germline V lookup: CDR1 SGDLS, CDR2 YYNGEE. The V and J ends lost 0 bases and 0 bases respectively, with 10 bases between them.

This rearrangement joins TRBV4-3 to TRBJ1-2; possibly TRBD1 for D (5 bases). The CDR3 is 17 residues long. V lost 0 bases, J lost 5 bases, and 19 bases lay in between. Germline CDR1 is LGHNA and CDR2 is YSLEER. CDR3 coding DNA: TGCGCCAGCAGCCAAGATTGGGCCGGCGGCGGGGCTTATGGCTACACCTTC. Translated: CASSQDWAGGGAYGYTF.

This chain connects TRBV19 to TRBJ2-5; 7 bases are shared with TRBD2. This CDR3 spans 15 amino acids. Trimming removed 6 bases from V and 8 bases from J; junction bases left unmatched: 15. Looked up from germline, CDR1 is LNHDA and CDR2 is SQIVND (reference sequence). This CDR3 is CASSRDPNWGGTQYF. As DNA, the CDR3 is TGTGCCAGTAGCCGAGACCCCAATTGGGGGGGAACCCAGTACTTC.

V gene TRBV12-5 combines with J gene TRBJ1-1; D possibly corresponds to TRBD1 (6 bases). V was pared by 5 bases and J by 0 bases, with 19 bases between. Germline CDR1 reads LGHNT; CDR2 reads FRNRAP. CDR3 length: 17 amino acids. The CDR3 reads CASGRPRTDKMNTEAFF. DNA for the CDR3: TGTGCTAGTGGTAGGCCCAGGACAGATAAGATGAACACTGAAGCTTTCTTT.

The genes are TRBV6-5 and TRBJ2-5; D is possibly TRBD1 (5 bases). This CDR3 is 13 amino acids long. Germline CDR1 MNHEY, CDR2 SVGAGI. Trimming removed 5 bases at V and 6 bases at J, with 13 bases between. The CDR3 spells CASSLPWGQTQYF. For the CDR3, the DNA is TGTGCCAGCAGTCTACCGTGGGGCCAGACCCAGTACTTC.

This rearrangement joins TRBV27 to TRBJ2-3; D remains ambiguous. Trimming left V 3 bases short and J 1 base short, with 11 bases between. Germline assignment: CDR1 MNHEY and CDR2 SMNVEV (reference sequence). The CDR3 is 15 residues long. CDR3 sequence (DNA): TGTGCCAGCAGTTTCTCAGGTTCTGGCACAGATACGCAGTATTTT. Translating it yields CASSFSGSGTDTQYF.

This chain uses TRBV10-3 with TRBJ1-1, with D uncertain. The germline CDR1 and CDR2 sequences are ENHRY and SYGVKD. Trimming removed 2 bases at V and 4 bases at J, with 11 bases between. The CDR3 has 14 residues. The CDR3 bases are TGTGCCATCAGTGAGGCCAGCGTGGGCACTGAAGCTTTCTTT. Its protein product is CAISEASVGTEAFF.

This clone was seen at least ten times. V and J are TRBV11-1 and TRBJ1-1, with 7 nucleotides matching TRBD1. The germline gives CDR1 SGHAT, CDR2 FQDESV (reference sequence). The CDR3 consists of 14 residues. V shed 3 bases, J shed 9 bases, and the junction held 10 bases outside the gene matches. CDR3 nucleotide sequence: TGTGCCAGCAGCTTGGACAGGAGCACCTTGAAAGCTTTCTTT. This sequence encodes CASSLDRSTLKAFF.

The V call is TRBV7-2, the J call TRBJ2-5; D remains unclear. In germline, CDR1 is SGHTA, CDR2 FQGNSA. There are 13 residues in the CDR3. The germline V and J ends were trimmed by 5 bases and 0 bases, with 7 bases remaining between them. The CDR3 DNA is TGTGCCAGCAGCACTTGGTACCAAGAGACCCAGTACTTC. Amino acids: CASSTWYQETQYF.

The rearrangement uses TRBV5-1 and TRBJ1-1; 9 nucleotides match TRBD1. Germline V lookup: CDR1 SGHRS, CDR2 YFSETQ. Unmatched junction bases numbered 7, after V lost 4 bases and J lost 3 bases. The CDR3 is 15 residues long. The CDR3 nucleotides read TGCGCCAGCAGCGGGGAACAGGGGGCAGACACTGAAGCTTTCTTT. Translated, it gives CASSGEQGADTEAFF.

V and J are TRBV6-5 and TRBJ2-7, with 8 bases fitting TRBD1. V dropped 6 bases and J dropped 7; count of bases not matched to a gene: 8. Looked up from germline, CDR1 is MNHEY and CDR2 is SVGAGI. This CDR3 spans 13 amino acids. CDR3: CASSMDRVGEQYF. CDR3 bases: TGTGCCAGCAGCATGGACAGGGTAGGTGAGCAGTACTTC.

CDR3 coding DNA: TGTGCCAGCAGCTTGCCCATTAGAGATACGCAGTATTTT. Residues: CASSLPIRDTQYF. V is TRBV5-8 and J is TRBJ2-3; D gene unclear. This CDR3 region has 13 residues. Between the trimmed V and J ends, which lost 1 base and 5 bases, there was a span of 8 bases. Germline CDR1 is SGHTS and CDR2 is YDEGEE.

V and J are TRBV25-1 and TRBJ2-5; the match to TRBD2 covers 8 bases. From germline, CDR1 is MGHDK and CDR2 SYGVNS. The CDR3 runs to 18 residues. Trimming took 1 base from V and 2 from J; bases not matched to a gene: 12. CDR3 sequence (DNA): TGTGCCAGCAGTGAATCCCGAAAAGAGCGGGGGATACAAGAGACCCAGTACTTC. It translates to CASSESRKERGIQETQYF.

The genes are TRBV6-1 and TRBJ1-2; 9 bases match TRBD1. The CDR3 is 15 amino acids. V shed 0 bases, J shed 3 bases, and the junction held 2 bases outside the gene matches. Germline CDR1 MNHNS, CDR2 SASEGT. CDR3 in amino acids: CASSEARTGDYGYTF. As DNA, the CDR3 is TGTGCCAGCAGTGAAGCTCGGACAGGGGACTATGGCTACACCTTC.

The chain links TRBV5-6 to TRBJ1-5; no firm D call. CDR3 length: 13 residues. Trimming stripped 0 bases from V and 4 bases from J, with 5 bases between. Germline V lookup: CDR1 SGHDT, CDR2 YYEEEE. The chain's CDR3 is CASSLAGNQPQHF. The CDR3 coding sequence is TGTGCCAGCAGCTTGGCCGGGAATCAGCCCCAGCATTTT.

CDR3 protein: CASSYPKSTGGGSYEQYF. CDR3 DNA sequence: TGTGCCAGCAGTTACCCTAAGTCGACAGGGGGTGGGTCCTACGAGCAGTACTTC. J is TRBJ2-7 and V is TRBV6-2 or TRBV6-3; TRBD1 aligns across 9 bases. This CDR3 is 18 amino acids long. CDR1 is MNHEY and CDR2 is SVGEGT in the germline V gene. The V gene end was trimmed by 2 bases and the J gene end by 1 base; junction bases not matched to a gene: 12.

The chain uses TRBV7-3 and TRBJ2-5, with 9 bases matching TRBD2. There are 14 residues in the CDR3. Germline loops: CDR1 SGHTA, CDR2 FQGTGA. V lost 4 bases, J lost 5 bases, and 5 bases stayed unmatched. In DNA form, the CDR3 reads TGTGCCAGCAGCTCAGCGGGGGGAGGCGAGACCCAGTACTTC. Protein sequence: CASSSAGGGETQYF. The entire variable domain, with the rest obtained from reference TRBV7-3 and TRBJ2-5, is as follows: GAGVSQTPSNKVTEKGKYVELRCDPISGHTALYWYRQSLGQGPEFLIYFQGTGAADDSGLPNDRFFAVRPEGSVSTLKIQRTERGDSAVYLCASSSAGGGETQYFGPGTRLLVL.

The gene calls are TRBV29-1 and TRBJ1-2; D remains unclear. The CDR3 has 11 amino acids. Germline-derived CDR1 and CDR2 are SQVTM and ANQGSEA. V dropped 7 bases and J dropped 8 bases, with 14 bases sitting between them. The CDR3 is CSGGSSFGYTF. The CDR3 nucleotides are TGCAGCGGGGGATCGTCGTTCGGCTACACCTTC.